The 21 T cell receptor beta chains reported below all come from one sample, sequenced in a study of regulatory T cells in long-lasting Graves disease. Construction of TCR beta libraries relied on iRepertoire HTBI primers and on Arm-PCR targeting CDR3 regions. One entry per CDR3 protein, called by TCRdb with MiXCR from the multiplex PCR reads. The sample consists of 700,000 or so distinct CDR3 sequences, around 32% of them appearing once. Time point here: persistent/refractory GD, antithyroid drugs over 5 years with positive TRAb. TCR sequences were obtained from RNA taken from PBMCs. Sequencing used peripheral blood mononuclear cells (PBMCs), obtained when the disease was refractory, from a patient treated with antithyroid drugs. These TCRs come from a female donor with Graves disease.

On this clonotype: A much larger clone lies a single base off, so this may be a read error. The chain is built from TRBV2 and TRBJ2-7; TRBD1 matches at 10 bases. Unmatched junction bases numbered 7, after V lost 6 bases and J lost 2 bases. Germline CDR1 and CDR2: SNHLY and FYNNEI. The CDR3 has 15 amino acids. The CDR3 here is CASRYGTGAAYEQYF. The CDR3, as DNA: TGTGCCAGCAGATACGGGACAGGGGCTGCCTACGAGCAGTACTTC.

This clonotype showed up just a few times. This chain joins TRBV18 and TRBJ1-6, with 7 nucleotides matching TRBD1. The CDR3 loop spans 14 amino acids. The trim removed 4 bases at V and 7 bases at J, leaving 4 bases unmatched. Germline CDR1 is KGHSH and CDR2 is LQKENI. The DNA of the CDR3 is TGTGCCAGCTCACTAGGACAGGAAAATTCACCCCTCCACTTT. Encoded protein: CASSLGQENSPLHF.

V is TRBV7-9 and J is TRBJ1-3; 8 nucleotides align to TRBD1. Trimming took 6 bases from V and 0 from J; bases not matched to a gene: 4. The CDR3 runs to 15 residues. In germline, CDR1 is SEHNR, CDR2 FQNEAQ (reference sequence). The CDR3 DNA follows: TGTGCCAGCAGGACGGACAGGGCCTCTGGAAACACCATATATTTT. Residues: CASRTDRASGNTIYF.

The table lists this clonotype with a few counts. This chain links TRBV29-1 with TRBJ1-1, with D perhaps matching TRBD1 (6 bases). V lost 0 bases and J 7 bases, leaving 12 bases between the germline ends. Germline-derived CDR1 and CDR2 are SQVTM and ANQGSEA. CDR3 length: 13 residues. CDR3 nucleotide sequence: TGCAGCGTTGAAGATGTAAGGGGGGTTGAAGCTTTCTTT. Amino acid sequence: CSVEDVRGVEAFF.

This clonotype occurred many times. DNA of the CDR3: TGTGCCAGCAGTGTTAACAGGGGGCAGGTGACTGAAGCTTTCTTT. It codes for CASSVNRGQVTEAFF. The chain is built from TRBV2 and TRBJ1-1; 9 positions match TRBD1. V was pared by 4 bases and J by 5 bases, with 8 bases of the junction left unmatched. The CDR3 runs 15 residues. CDR1 SNHLY and CDR2 FYNNEI come from the germline V gene.

This clonotype has ten or more counts. V is TRBV28 and J is TRBJ1-1; D might be TRBD1 (5 bases). The V gene's germline CDR1 is MDHEN and CDR2 SYDVKM. V was cut by 7 bases and J by 0 bases, with 15 bases left in between. This CDR3 region has 15 residues. The CDR3 loop is CASTAWGFVNTEAFF. Written as DNA, the CDR3 is TGTGCCAGCACCGCCTGGGGCTTCGTGAACACTGAAGCTTTCTTT.

The gene calls are TRBV29-1 and TRBJ2-3; 7 bases are a match to TRBD2. The germline CDR1 and CDR2 sequences are SQVTM and ANQGSEA. CDR3 size: 13 residues. Trimming took 2 bases from V and 7 from J; bases not matched to a gene: 6. The CDR3 region is CSVESGITNTQYF. CDR3 in DNA: TGCAGCGTTGAAAGCGGGATTACAAATACGCAGTATTTT.

This clonotype has only a few counts. A junction end diverges from the germline sequence, so it may reflect a read error. The chain joins TRBV15 to TRBJ1-1, with D hard to call. Germline assignment: CDR1 LNHNV and CDR2 YYDKDF (reference sequence). The CDR3 consists of 12 residues. The CDR3 DNA is TGTGCCACCAGCAAGGAGGACGTAAGCTTGCTCTTT. Protein sequence: CATSKEDVSLLF.

This clonotype was seen a few times. V usage is TRBV5-1 and J usage is TRBJ2-7; TRBD1 or TRBD2 may be the D gene (5 bases each). V lost 7 bases and J 4 bases, leaving 9 bases between the germline ends. Germline values: CDR1 SGHRS, CDR2 YFSETQ. This CDR3 is 11 amino acids long. In nucleotides, the CDR3 is TGCGCCAGCCAAGGGGAGTACGAGCAGTACTTC. This encodes CASQGEYEQYF.

This clonotype was counted a few times. The V call is TRBV7-2, the J call TRBJ1-1, with unresolved D. Per germline, CDR1 SGHTA and CDR2 FQGNSA. V was trimmed by 4 bases and J by 6 bases, leaving 12 bases between them. This CDR3 region has 13 residues. The CDR3 DNA follows: TGTGCCAGCAGCTCTAGAGTCCATCCTGAAGCTTTCTTT. This codes for CASSSRVHPEAFF. Supplemented by reference TRBV7-2 and TRBJ1-1, the full variable domain reads GAGVSQSPSNKVTEKGKDVELRCDPISGHTALYWYRQSLGQGLEFLIYFQGNSAPDKSGLPSDRFSAERTGGSVSTLTIQRTQQEDSAVYLCASSSRVHPEAFFGQGTRLTVV.

This clonotype appeared many times. The V gene is TRBV12-5, the J gene TRBJ2-7, with D perhaps matching TRBD2 (5 bases). Trimming cost V 2 bases and J 2 bases, with 13 bases left between them. This CDR3 has 15 residues. CDR1 LGHNT and CDR2 FRNRAP come from the germline V gene. CDR3 bases: TGTGCTAGTGGTTTGCCTCGGTCTAGCACCTACGAGCAGTACTTC. Protein product: CASGLPRSSTYEQYF. Variable domain in full (rest from reference TRBV12-5 and TRBJ2-7): DARVTQTPRHKVTEMGQEVTMRCQPILGHNTVFWYRQTMMQGLELLAYFRNRAPLDDSGMPKDRFSAEMPDATLATLKIQPSEPRDSAVYFCASGLPRSSTYEQYFGPGTRLTVT.

The chain employs TRBV20-1 and TRBJ1-1; D might be TRBD1 (6 bases). The CDR3 contains 17 residues. Germline values: CDR1 DFQATT, CDR2 SNEGSKA (reference sequence). V lost 1 base, J lost 5 bases, and 23 bases lay in between. CDR3 DNA sequence: TGCAGTGCTAGAGCTAGTTTCGGGGGGCTCGTTGTGACTGAAGCTTTCTTT. This codes for CSARASFGGLVVTEAFF.

The chain uses TRBV7-2 and TRBJ2-7; TRBD2 agrees at 7 bases. This CDR3 is built from 15 residues. After removal of 4 bases from V and 2 bases from J, the junction contained 8 bases not matched to a gene. Germline V gene sequence: CDR1 SGHTA, CDR2 FQGNSA. The CDR3 bases are TGTGCCAGCAGCTCGCGGACTAGTGCCCCCTACGAGCAGTACTTC. Protein product: CASSSRTSAPYEQYF.

This clonotype was observed many times. The gene calls are TRBV19 and TRBJ1-5; TRBD1 is a possible D gene (6 bases). From germline, CDR1 is LNHDA and CDR2 SQIVND (reference sequence). The CDR3 extends over 15 amino acids. Trimming took off 6 bases at V and 2 bases at J, with 14 bases between the two ends. In DNA form, the CDR3 reads TGTGCCAGTAGGGACGACAGGAAGGGCAATCAGCCCCAGCATTTT. Protein sequence: CASRDDRKGNQPQHF.

The rearrangement links TRBV11-2 to TRBJ1-1; TRBD1 agrees at 7 bases. The trim removed 4 bases at V and 5 bases at J, leaving 13 bases unmatched. Per the germline V gene, CDR1 is SGHAT and CDR2 is FQNNGV. The CDR3 contains 16 residues. For the CDR3, the DNA is TGTGCCAGCAGCTGGAGAGAGGGCAGGGGGAGAACTGAAGCTTTCTTT. Protein sequence: CASSWREGRGRTEAFF.

In regard to this clonotype: Being one base from a much bigger clone, this may be a read error. The genes are TRBV28 and TRBJ1-3; D gene uncertain. There are 15 residues in the CDR3. Trimming removed 7 bases from V and 0 bases from J, with 13 bases in between. CDR1 is MDHEN, CDR2 SYDVKM, per germline. The CDR3 nucleotides read TGTGCCAGCACCGCAAACACCTGCTCTGGAAACACCATATATTTT. Translation gives CASTANTCSGNTIYF.

The chain uses TRBV5-1 and TRBJ1-1; D is possibly TRBD1 (5 bases). Trimming removed 0 bases from V and 0 bases from J, with 21 bases in between. This CDR3 has 19 amino acids. Looked up from germline, CDR1 is SGHRS and CDR2 is YFSETQ. The CDR3 loop is CASSLVKRTRQSMNTEAFF. The CDR3 DNA reads as TGCGCCAGCAGCTTGGTGAAAAGGACCCGACAGAGCATGAACACTGAAGCTTTCTTT.

This clonotype was seen a handful of times. The chain couples TRBV29-1 to TRBJ1-4; D remains ambiguous. The germline V gene encodes CDR1 SQVTM and CDR2 ANQGSEA. With 8 bases removed from V and 8 bases from J, the gap between germline ends came to 15 bases. This CDR3 contains 12 residues. The CDR3 DNA reads TGCAGCATCGAGAGCGGCGGCGAAAAACTGTTTTTT. Translating it yields CSIESGGEKLFF.

This clonotype has just a few counts. The genes are TRBV12-5 and TRBJ2-7; 7 bases align to TRBD1. With V trimmed by 2 bases and J by 4 bases, 8 bases remained unmatched. Per the germline V gene, CDR1 is LGHNT and CDR2 is FRNRAP. CDR3 size: 15 residues. The CDR3 loop is CASGLPTTRGYEQYF. Here the CDR3 DNA reads TGTGCTAGTGGTTTGCCGACCACCAGGGGGTACGAGCAGTACTTC.

This clonotype occurred a few times. This chain joins TRBV6-5 and TRBJ1-4, with 12 bases lining up with TRBD1. Per the germline V gene, CDR1 is MNHEY and CDR2 is SVGAGI. Trimming at V came to 2 bases and at J to 5 bases, leaving 9 bases not matched to a gene. The CDR3 is 18 amino acids. The CDR3 DNA reads as TGTGCCAGCAGTTACACCATCCGGGACAGGGGGCCAAATGAAAAACTGTTTTTT. This gives the protein CASSYTIRDRGPNEKLFF.

In its sample, this clonotype was seen many times. CDR3 coding DNA: TGTGCCAGCAGCCCTAGGTCCCACACTGAAGCTTTCTTT. Translated: CASSPRSHTEAFF. The chain recombines TRBV6-1 with TRBJ1-1; D not certain. Germline CDR1 is MNHNS and CDR2 is SASEGT. This CDR3 has 13 residues. V was cut by 6 bases and J by 3 bases, with 11 bases left in between.